This T cell receptor (beta chain) was recorded in a study of cytomegalovirus exposure and HLA in healthy donors. The PCR ran on 60 Vbeta and 13 Jbeta primers. The assay was immunoSEQ multiplex PCR, and TCRdb's table has in-frame clones only and misses some. The sample holds around 160,000 clones, over 70% seen once. Regarding the study as a whole: A few chains linked to CMV were shown in vitro to be specific for CMV antigens.

The CDR3 totals 14 residues. V dropped 3 bases and J dropped 6; count of bases not matched to a gene: 5. Germline CDR1 SGHTA, CDR2 FQGNSA. Concerning this clone: No antigen is known for it.

J is TRBJ2-3 and V is TRBV7-2, with 8 bases fitting TRBD2. The receptor was derived from a woman between 40 and 55 years old in good health and CMV-seropositive. The sequenced sample consisted of PBMCs. The CDR3 sequence is CASSLIERGDTQYF. The CDR3 DNA reads as TGTGCCAGCAGCTTGATTGAGCGGGGGGATACGCAGTATTTT.